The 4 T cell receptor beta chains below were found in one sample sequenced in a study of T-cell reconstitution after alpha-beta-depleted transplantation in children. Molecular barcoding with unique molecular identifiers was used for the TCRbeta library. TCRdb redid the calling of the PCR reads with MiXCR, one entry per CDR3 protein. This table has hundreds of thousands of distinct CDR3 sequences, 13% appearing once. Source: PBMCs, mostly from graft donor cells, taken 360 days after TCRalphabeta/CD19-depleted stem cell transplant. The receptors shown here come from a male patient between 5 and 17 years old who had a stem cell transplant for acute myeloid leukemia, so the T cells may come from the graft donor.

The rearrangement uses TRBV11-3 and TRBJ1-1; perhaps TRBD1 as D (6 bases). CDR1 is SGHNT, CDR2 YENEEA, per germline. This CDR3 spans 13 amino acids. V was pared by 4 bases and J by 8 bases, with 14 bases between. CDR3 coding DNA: TGTGCCAGCAGCTCTCAACAGGGTAGAGAAGCTTTCTTT. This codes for CASSSQQGREAFF.

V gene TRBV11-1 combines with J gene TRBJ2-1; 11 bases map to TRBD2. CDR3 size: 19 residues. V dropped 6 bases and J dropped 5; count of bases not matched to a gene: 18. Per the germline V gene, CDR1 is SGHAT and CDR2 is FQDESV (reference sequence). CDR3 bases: TGTGCCAGCAGTGGGGGCGGGCTAGCGGGAGGTGCCCCTCACAATGAGCAGTTCTTC. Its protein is CASSGGGLAGGAPHNEQFF.

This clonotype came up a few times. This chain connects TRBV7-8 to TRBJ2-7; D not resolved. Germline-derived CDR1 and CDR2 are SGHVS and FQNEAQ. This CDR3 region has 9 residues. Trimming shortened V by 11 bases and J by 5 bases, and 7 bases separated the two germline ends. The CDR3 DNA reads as TGTGCCTCCCTGGACGAGCAGTACTTC. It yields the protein CASLDEQYF.

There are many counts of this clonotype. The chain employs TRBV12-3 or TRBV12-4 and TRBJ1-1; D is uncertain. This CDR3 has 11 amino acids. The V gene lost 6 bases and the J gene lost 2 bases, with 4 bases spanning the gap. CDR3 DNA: TGTGCCAGCAGATTTAACACTGAAGCTTTCTTT. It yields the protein CASRFNTEAFF.